This T cell receptor beta chain derives from a study of blood T cell repertoires in COVID-19. The wider study: Sites across the United States, Italy and Spain contributed samples from acute and convalescent COVID-19. PBMCs, B-cell-depleted T cells, or T cells provided the cDNA or gDNA that made up the material.

In the source study's methods: Estimates of nucleated cell counts were drawn from the amplification of reference gene primers. Clones were read by immunoSEQ multiplex PCR, and TCRdb kept only the in-frame ones, dropping some. From that table come the V and J calls and clone size; the DNA was used to work out D and trimming. The data hold 81,000 or so clones, with 75% to 85% observed a single time. CDR1 SEHNR and CDR2 FQNEAQ come from the germline V gene (reference sequence). CDR3 length: 13 amino acids. The ends were cut back, 5 bases at V and 3 bases at J, with 10 bases in the middle. The sequence came from a human donor in a cohort sampled during active COVID-19. Input material: peripheral blood. The rearrangement joins TRBV7-9 to TRBJ1-1; D may be TRBD1 (6 bases). The CDR3 sequence: CASSPGGHTEAFF. The CDR3 DNA reads TGTGCCAGCAGCCCCGGGGGGCACACTGAAGCTTTCTTT.